The 3 T cell receptor beta chains below all came from one sample that was sequenced in a study of T cell clones after liver transplantation. Here immunoSEQ multiplex PCR was the method, and the copy in TCRdb shows in-frame clones only, minus some. The sample records just under 60,000 clones, roughly 70% being singletons. Sequencing used CD4+ T cells from blood, obtained at the roughly 15-month timepoint. These receptor sequences come from a human patient who received a liver transplant. A subset of T cells may come from the graft donor.

The sample holds one count of this clone. CDR3 residues: CASSPRGSEKLFF. For the CDR3, the DNA is TGTGCCAGCAGCCCCAGGGGGAGTGAAAAACTGTTTTTT. The chain carries TRBV7-9 and TRBJ1-4, with TRBD1 identical over 7 bases. Germline trimming cut 5 bases from V and 7 bases from J; bases unmatched to any gene: 4. Germline CDR1 reads SEHNR; CDR2 reads FQNEAQ (reference sequence). This CDR3 comprises 13 residues.

The rearrangement uses TRBV5-6 and TRBJ1-2; tentative D call: TRBD1 (6 bases). CDR3 length equals 15 residues. Per germline, CDR1 SGHDT and CDR2 YYEEEE. The V gene lost 2 bases and the J gene lost 4 bases, with 15 bases spanning the gap. The CDR3, as DNA: TGTGCCAGCAGCTTAATTGCGACAGGTACCTATGGCTACACCTTC. This sequence encodes CASSLIATGTYGYTF.

The chain recombines TRBV4-1 with TRBJ2-2; 10 nucleotides match TRBD2. Per germline, CDR1 MGHRA and CDR2 YSYEKL. This CDR3 spans 17 amino acids. The V gene end was trimmed by 3 bases and the J gene end by 1 base; junction bases not matched to a gene: 5. This CDR3 reads CASSHSLAGMNTGELFF. The CDR3 DNA sequence: TGCGCCAGCAGCCACTCACTAGCGGGGATGAACACCGGGGAGCTGTTTTTT.